Presented here are 27 T cell receptor beta chains from one specimen sequenced in a study of T cell responses to AZD1222 COVID-19 vaccine. Data came from immunoSEQ multiplex PCR; TCRdb stores just in-frame clones and leaves some out. Here the sample spans about 120,000 clones, approximately 91% being singletons. The specimen was peripheral blood, collected 28 days after the second AZD1222 dose. Receptor source: an adult who received the AZD1222 COVID-19 vaccine.

J is TRBJ1-2 and V is TRBV29-1; the match to TRBD1 covers 7 bases. CDR1 SQVTM and CDR2 ANQGSEA come from the germline V gene. The length of the CDR3 is 13 residues. With V trimmed by 3 bases and J by 1 base, 2 bases remained unmatched. The CDR3 spells CSVEDRFNYGYTF. CDR3 DNA: TGCAGCGTTGAGGACAGGTTTAACTATGGCTACACCTTC.

This chain uses TRBV28 with TRBJ1-2; D not certain. V was shortened by 7 bases and J by 3 bases, with 9 bases between the two germline ends. The CDR3 runs to 12 residues. The germline CDR1 and CDR2 sequences are MDHEN and SYDVKM. In nucleotides, the CDR3 is TGTGCCAGCATTGAAGGAGACTATGGCTACACCTTC. Protein sequence: CASIEGDYGYTF.

V and J are TRBV6-5 and TRBJ2-7; D might be TRBD1 or TRBD2, each matching 5 bases. Between the trimmed V and J ends, which lost 9 bases and 4 bases, there was a span of 16 bases. CDR3 length equals 13 residues. The germline V gene encodes CDR1 MNHEY and CDR2 SVGAGI. The CDR3 DNA sequence: TGTGCCAGTCGTTTGGGGGAAGGTTACGAGCAGTACTTC. This gives the protein CASRLGEGYEQYF.

The V call is TRBV29-1, the J call TRBJ1-2, with D maybe TRBD1 (5 bases). Germline values: CDR1 SQVTM, CDR2 ANQGSEA. CDR3 size: 12 residues. Deletions cut 4 bases from V and 6 bases from J, with 12 bases between. Here the CDR3 reads CSVAGLRDGYTF. Here the CDR3 DNA reads TGCAGCGTTGCAGGGCTCCGGGATGGCTACACCTTC.

V usage is TRBV7-2 and J usage is TRBJ2-2; 7 nucleotides match TRBD1. From germline, CDR1 is SGHTA and CDR2 FQGNSA. The CDR3 extends over 16 amino acids. Losses at the gene ends were 2 bases for V and 0 bases for J; bases not matched to a gene: 3. This CDR3 is CASSLSTGANTGELFF. The CDR3 DNA sequence: TGTGCCAGCAGCTTAAGCACAGGGGCGAACACCGGGGAGCTGTTTTTT. Supplemented by reference TRBV7-2 and TRBJ2-2, the full variable domain reads GAGVSQSPSNKVTEKGKDVELRCDPISGHTALYWYRQSLGQGLEFLIYFQGNSAPDKSGLPSDRFSAERTGGSVSTLTIQRTQQEDSAVYLCASSLSTGANTGELFFGEGSRLTVL.

The chain is built from TRBV19 and TRBJ2-1, with 8 bases identical to TRBD2. CDR3 size: 16 residues. Germline V CDR1 and CDR2: LNHDA, SQIVND (reference sequence). Trimming removed 4 bases from V and 5 bases from J; junction bases left unmatched: 10. The DNA of the CDR3 is TGTGCCAGTAGTAAAGCGGGAGTCGGGATTAACAATGAGCAGTTCTTC. As protein: CASSKAGVGINNEQFF.

In its sample, this clone was seen once. The chain employs TRBV7-9 and TRBJ1-2; D remains ambiguous. The CDR3 length is 17 residues. The germline gives CDR1 SEHNR, CDR2 FQNEAQ (reference sequence). V shed 1 base and J shed 0 bases, with 15 bases lying between them. CDR3 residues: CASSLVDGRLANYGYTF. The CDR3, as DNA: TGTGCCAGCAGCTTAGTTGACGGCCGGTTAGCTAACTATGGCTACACCTTC.

The V gene is TRBV28, the J gene TRBJ2-7; 8 bases fit TRBD2. CDR1 MDHEN and CDR2 SYDVKM come from the germline V gene. The CDR3 runs 13 residues. With V trimmed by 8 bases and J by 3 bases, 6 bases remained unmatched. The CDR3 DNA is TGTGCCAGCGCAGCGGGAGTTGTCTACGAGCAGTACTTC. This gives the protein CASAAGVVYEQYF.

The V call is TRBV9, the J call TRBJ2-7, with 9 bases fitting TRBD1. The CDR3 runs to 16 residues. Germline V CDR1 and CDR2: SGDLS, YYNGEE. V lost 0 bases and J lost 1; bases outside the gene matches: 5. CDR3 sequence (DNA): TGTGCCAGCAGCGTAGCCACAGGGGGCTTTTCCTACGAGCAGTACTTC. Encoded protein: CASSVATGGFSYEQYF.

The chain joins TRBV3-1 (or the pseudogene TRBV3-2) to TRBJ2-2; TRBD1 matches at 9 bases. V was clipped by 6 bases and J by 9 bases; unmatched bases: 5. This CDR3 has 13 amino acids. CDR1 is LGHDT and CDR2 is YNNKEL in the germline V gene (reference sequence). DNA for the CDR3: TGTGCCAGCAGGCCCGGGACAGGGAGGGAGCTGTTTTTT. This codes for CASRPGTGRELFF.

This chain links TRBV11-2 with TRBJ1-1, with 10 bases fitting TRBD1. J gave up 14 bases and V 4 bases, and 19 bases lay outside the gene matches. Germline loops: CDR1 SGHAT, CDR2 FQNNGV. This CDR3 is 16 amino acids long. In DNA form, the CDR3 reads TGTGCCAGCAGCTACGACAGGGGGCGGGCACTGACCCTGAGCTTCTTT. It translates to CASSYDRGRALTLSFF.

This chain connects TRBV7-9 to TRBJ1-1; D gene ambiguous. Germline V lookup: CDR1 SEHNR, CDR2 FQNEAQ (reference sequence). Trimming took 5 bases from V and 3 from J, leaving 13 bases between them. The CDR3 totals 14 residues. This CDR3 is CASSHHETYTEAFF. The CDR3 DNA follows: TGTGCCAGCAGCCACCATGAGACCTACACTGAAGCTTTCTTT.

This chain links TRBV24-1 with TRBJ2-1; 11 nucleotides match TRBD2. The CDR3 runs to 16 residues. The V segment lost 4 bases and the J segment 6 bases; nucleotides outside the gene matches: 7. CDR1 is KGHDR, CDR2 SFDVKD, per germline. The CDR3 region is CATSDSSGRIINEQFF. CDR3 nucleotide sequence: TGTGCCACCAGTGACTCTAGCGGGAGGATAATCAATGAGCAGTTCTTC.

The chain employs TRBV19 and TRBJ1-2; maybe TRBD1 (5 bases). Germline CDR1 LNHDA, CDR2 SQIVND (reference sequence). Trimming took 9 bases from V and 8 from J, leaving 16 bases between them. The CDR3 loop spans 12 amino acids. The DNA of the CDR3 is TGTGCCAGCCGAGACAGAAAGGAGGGCTACACCTTC. Its protein product is CASRDRKEGYTF.

The chain uses TRBV2 and TRBJ2-1; D unresolved. CDR1 SNHLY and CDR2 FYNNEI come from the germline V gene. There are 13 residues in the CDR3. Deletions cut 5 bases from V and 8 bases from J, with 13 bases between. CDR3 amino acids: CASSQEKRHEQFF. CDR3 sequence (DNA): TGTGCCAGCAGTCAAGAAAAGCGACATGAGCAGTTCTTC. Variable domain in full (rest from reference TRBV2 and TRBJ2-1): EPEVTQTPSHQVTQMGQEVILRCVPISNHLYFYWYRQILGQKVEFLVSFYNNEISEKSEIFDDQFSVERPDGSNFTLKIRSTKLEDSAMYFCASSQEKRHEQFFGPGTRLTVL.

The chain employs TRBV10-2 and TRBJ1-3, with no clear D. Germline assignment: CDR1 WSHSY and CDR2 SAAADI. V gave up 2 bases and J gave up 4 bases, with 9 bases separating them. This CDR3 spans 14 amino acids. The CDR3 coding sequence is TGCGCCAGCAGTGAGCGGGCATCCGGAAACACCATATATTTT. Encoded protein: CASSERASGNTIYF.

The rearrangement uses TRBV5-5 and TRBJ1-5; D not resolved. With 2 bases removed from V and 0 bases from J, the gap between germline ends came to 18 bases. The CDR3 covers 18 residues. Germline values: CDR1 SGHKS, CDR2 YYEKEE (reference sequence). In nucleotides, the CDR3 is TGTGCCAGCAGCTTTCGGGCCGCAACTTTAAATAGCAATCAGCCCCAGCATTTT. Translating it yields CASSFRAATLNSNQPQHF.

This clone was detected only a few times. The CDR3 bases are TGTGCCAGTAGTATCGGGACTTACAATGAGCAGTTCTTC. This translates into CASSIGTYNEQFF. This sequence joins TRBV19 and TRBJ2-1; D is possibly TRBD2 (6 bases). V dropped 3 bases and J dropped 4 bases, with 7 bases sitting between them. Per the germline V gene, CDR1 is LNHDA and CDR2 is SQIVND (reference sequence). The CDR3 covers 13 residues.

CDR3 in DNA: TGTGCCAGCTCACCACTGCTACAGCAAGAGACCCAGTACTTC. Translation gives CASSPLLQQETQYF. The rearrangement links TRBV18 to TRBJ2-5; D gene unclear. Germline CDR1 is KGHSH and CDR2 is LQKENI. V was shortened by 1 base and J by 2 bases, with 8 bases between the two germline ends. This CDR3 is 14 amino acids long.

The chain recombines TRBV6-2 or TRBV6-3 with TRBJ1-5; weak D call: TRBD1 (5 bases). Per the germline V gene, CDR1 is MNHEY and CDR2 is SVGEGT. The CDR3 runs 17 residues. The V and J ends lost 8 bases and 4 bases respectively, with 24 bases between them. The CDR3 coding sequence is TGTGCCAGCCGTTCGGGGTGGAAGGGGAAGAGGAATCAGCCCCAGCATTTT. It specifies CASRSGWKGKRNQPQHF.

The rearrangement uses TRBV7-3 and TRBJ2-3; D is possibly TRBD2 (7 bases). Trimming removed 2 bases at V and 2 bases at J, with 14 bases between. The CDR3 has 16 residues. The V gene's germline CDR1 is SGHTA and CDR2 FQGTGA. In DNA form, the CDR3 reads TGTGCCAGCAGCTTATTACTCGGGGGGCACACAGATACGCAGTATTTT. It encodes CASSLLLGGHTDTQYF.

The chain carries TRBV24-1 and TRBJ2-5, with 11 bases matching TRBD1. V was clipped by 5 bases and J by 2 bases; unmatched bases: 15. The CDR3 spans 19 residues. Germline V gene data show CDR1 as KGHDR and CDR2 as SFDVKD. The CDR3 loop is CATSAGTGTGGLWQETQYF. The CDR3 bases are TGTGCCACCAGTGCCGGAACCGGGACAGGGGGTCTCTGGCAAGAGACCCAGTACTTC.

The chain combines TRBV6-1 with TRBJ1-4; D remains unclear. The V gene lost 4 bases and the J gene lost 0 bases, with 12 bases spanning the gap. Looked up from germline, CDR1 is MNHNS and CDR2 is SASEGT. This CDR3 comprises 16 residues. The CDR3 region is CASSGFAGTTNEKLFF. The CDR3 DNA reads as TGTGCCAGCAGTGGATTCGCGGGGACAACTAATGAAAAACTGTTTTTT.

The genes are TRBV19 and TRBJ2-7; perhaps TRBD2 as D (5 bases). Germline V lookup: CDR1 LNHDA, CDR2 SQIVND (reference sequence). Trimming stripped 3 bases from V and 1 base from J, with 16 bases between. This CDR3 has 16 amino acids. The chain's CDR3 is CASSITSDFPSYEQYF. DNA of the CDR3: TGTGCCAGTAGTATTACGTCGGACTTTCCGTCCTACGAGCAGTACTTC. The full variable domain, its missing parts supplied by reference TRBV19 and TRBJ2-7, is DGGITQSPKYLFRKEGQNVTLSCEQNLNHDAMYWYRQDPGQGLRLIYYSQIVNDFQKGDIAEGYSVSREKKESFPLTVTSAQKNPTAFYLCASSITSDFPSYEQYFGPGTRLTVT.

This rearrangement joins TRBV6-5 to TRBJ1-6; unclear D gene. Between the trimmed V and J ends, which lost 2 bases and 4 bases, there was a span of 3 bases. Germline V CDR1 and CDR2: MNHEY, SVGAGI. The CDR3 runs to 13 residues. The DNA for the CDR3 is TGTGCCAGCAGTTACGGTTATAATTCACCCCTCCACTTT. Residues: CASSYGYNSPLHF.

DNA of the CDR3: TGTGCCATCCGGGGGTGGGTTAATGAAAAACTGTTTTTT. Encoded protein: CAIRGWVNEKLFF. The V and J genes are TRBV28 and TRBJ1-4; weak D call: TRBD1 (5 bases). Trimming removed 10 bases from V and 4 bases from J, with 13 bases in between. Germline CDR1 is MDHEN and CDR2 is SYDVKM. The CDR3 totals 13 residues.

Note on this clone: Sequence at one end of the junction differs from germline and may be a read error. V usage is TRBV19 and J usage is TRBJ1-5; no definite D call. The CDR3 loop spans 14 amino acids. Germline V gene lookup returns CDR1 LNHDA and CDR2 SQIVND (reference sequence). The DNA of the CDR3 is TGTGCCAGTAGTGCGGATCAACCCAATCAACCCCAGCATTTT. It specifies CASSADQPNQPQHF.